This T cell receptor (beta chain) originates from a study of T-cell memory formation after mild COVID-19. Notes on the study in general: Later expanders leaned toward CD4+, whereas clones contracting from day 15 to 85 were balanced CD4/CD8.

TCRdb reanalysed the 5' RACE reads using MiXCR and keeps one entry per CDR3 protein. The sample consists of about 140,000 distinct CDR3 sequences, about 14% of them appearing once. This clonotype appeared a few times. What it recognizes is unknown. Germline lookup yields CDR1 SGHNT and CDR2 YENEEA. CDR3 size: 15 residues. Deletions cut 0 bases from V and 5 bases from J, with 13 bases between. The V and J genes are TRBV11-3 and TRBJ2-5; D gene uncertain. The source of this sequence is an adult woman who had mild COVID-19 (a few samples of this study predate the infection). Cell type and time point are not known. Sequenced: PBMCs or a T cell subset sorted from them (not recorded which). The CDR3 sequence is CASSLDRVAEETQYF. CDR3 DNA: TGTGCCAGCAGCTTAGATCGGGTTGCCGAGGAGACCCAGTACTTC.